Listed here is a single T cell receptor beta chain. This specimen comes from a study of T-cell memory formation after mild COVID-19. J lost 3 bases, V lost 5 bases, and 9 bases had no gene match. This CDR3 has 16 residues. CDR1 is WSHSY, CDR2 SAAADI, per germline. TCRdb itself ran the 5' RACE reads through MiXCR, one entry per CDR3 protein. The sample contains 92,000 or so distinct CDR3 sequences, about 15% of which appear only once. Sequencing was carried out using PBMCs or a T cell subset sorted from them (not recorded which). The TCR was taken from a man younger than 30 who had mild COVID-19 (a few samples of this study predate the infection). Cell type and time point are not known. The chain recombines TRBV10-2 with TRBJ1-1, with 10 bases lining up with TRBD1. The CDR3 region is CASSRVRDRGDTEAFF. CDR3 coding DNA: TGCGCCAGCAGTAGAGTCCGGGACAGGGGCGACACTGAAGCTTTCTTT.